The rows below give T cell receptor beta chains drawn from one sample of a study of cytomegalovirus exposure and HLA in healthy donors. Only in-frame clones appear in the TCRdb table, and some are missing; sequencing was by immunoSEQ multiplex PCR. In the table there are approximately 87,000 clones, approximately 84% of which are singletons. Sequenced: PBMCs. The receptors stem from a woman between 18 and 29 years old in good health and CMV-seropositive. Both conserved end residues are part of each CDR3. The D gene is left open where the match is weak.

V gene	J gene	D gene	CDR3 DNA	CDR3 protein
TRBV4-1	TRBJ1-2	NA	TGCGCCAGCAGCCAAGAGGGAGCTAACTATGGCTACACCTTC	CASSQEGANYGYTF
TRBV6-1	TRBJ1-2	NA	TGTGCCAGCGCGCGGGCTAACTATGGCTACACCTTC	CASARANYGYTF
TRBV5-6	TRBJ2-7	TRBD2	TGTGCCAGCCACGTTGGGACTAGGGGGGAGCAGTACTTC	CASHVGTRGEQYF
TRBV5-4	TRBJ1-5	NA	TGTGCCAGCAGCTTGATGGGGCCCAATCAGCCCCAGCATTTT	CASSLMGPNQPQHF
TRBV7-3	TRBJ2-7	NA	TGTGCCAGCAGCTTACACTCCTACGAGCAGTACTTC	CASSLHSYEQYF
TRBV18	TRBJ1-3	TRBD1	TGTGCCAGCTCGGCCACTAACAGGGGGCCCTCTGGAAACACCATATATTTT	CASSATNRGPSGNTIYF
TRBV4-1	TRBJ2-5	TRBD2	TGCGCCAGCAGCCAAGAGCCGGGACTAGCGGGTTTTTCTATGGAGACCCAGTACTTC	CASSQEPGLAGFSMETQYF
TRBV5-1	TRBJ2-5	NA	TGCGCCAGCAGCACGTTGGCCATACAAGAGACCCAGTACTTC	CASSTLAIQETQYF
TRBV7-2	TRBJ2-2	NA	TGTGCCAGCAGCACCAGGGGCGGGGAGCTGTTTTTT	CASSTRGGELFF
TRBV7-7	TRBJ2-5	NA	TGTGCTAGCAGCTTAACACCGGGGGTTGAAGAGACCCAGTACTTC	CASSLTPGVEETQYF
TRBV2	TRBJ2-4	TRBD2	TGTGCCAGCAGTCAAATAGCGGGAGTAGCCAAAAACATTCAGTACTTC	CASSQIAGVAKNIQYF